A single sample gave rise to the 22 T cell receptor beta chains below, sequenced in a study of shared T cell receptors in the human thymus. Sequencing used immunoSEQ multiplex PCR; TCRdb keeps in-frame clones, though not all of them. The sample has more than 550,000 clones, 70% to 90% seen once. This sample also appeared in a second study, on human thymus T cells.

The specimen sequenced was thymocytes. These receptors were taken from a boy under two years old with a congenital heart defect.

This chain uses TRBV10-3 with TRBJ2-2, with 7 bases aligning to TRBD1. The CDR3 spans 17 residues. From germline, CDR1 is ENHRY and CDR2 SYGVKD. With V trimmed by 6 bases and J by 1 base, 11 bases remained unmatched. The CDR3 loop is CAISLRGTERNTGELFF. DNA for the CDR3: TGTGCCATCAGCCTTAGGGGGACAGAGAGGAACACCGGGGAGCTGTTTTTT.

The chain is built from TRBV2 and TRBJ2-5; 12 positions agree with TRBD2. Germline CDR1 SNHLY, CDR2 FYNNEI. The CDR3 is 16 residues long. The J segment lost 2 bases and the V segment lost 5 bases, leaving 6 bases of the junction unmatched. This CDR3 reads CASSISGLAGQETQYF. The CDR3 DNA is TGTGCCAGCAGTATTTCCGGACTAGCGGGGCAAGAGACCCAGTACTTC.

The gene calls are TRBV19 and TRBJ1-1; D not resolved. Between the trimmed V and J ends, which lost 6 bases and 5 bases, there was a span of 13 bases. This CDR3 is built from 13 residues. Germline CDR1 and CDR2: LNHDA and SQIVND (reference sequence). The DNA of the CDR3 is TGTGCCAGTAGCCTTGAATGGGCTACTGAAGCTTTCTTT. Translated, it gives CASSLEWATEAFF.

The chain employs TRBV9 and TRBJ2-2; 8 bases match TRBD2. V was clipped by 0 bases and J by 7 bases; unmatched bases: 5. The V gene's germline CDR1 is SGDLS and CDR2 YYNGEE. This CDR3 is 15 amino acids long. The CDR3 region is CASSVAGGPHGELFF. CDR3 coding DNA: TGTGCCAGCAGCGTAGCGGGGGGGCCTCACGGGGAGCTGTTTTTT.

Here the CDR3 DNA reads TGTGCCAGCAGCGACATCGGACAGGATGGCTACACCTTC. Translation: CASSDIGQDGYTF. The chain is built from TRBV7-3 and TRBJ1-2; TRBD1 matches at 7 bases. V lost 5 bases to trimming and J lost 6 bases; unmatched junction nucleotides: 6. CDR1 and CDR2 from the germline V gene are SGHTA and FQGTGA. The length of the CDR3 is 13 residues.

This chain uses TRBV28 with TRBJ1-1; D not certain. The CDR3 is made up of 12 amino acids. Germline values: CDR1 MDHEN, CDR2 SYDVKM. The V gene lost 5 bases and the J gene lost 7 bases, with 11 bases spanning the gap. CDR3 loop: CASSPRAIEAFF. The DNA of the CDR3 is TGTGCCAGCAGTCCCCGAGCAATTGAAGCTTTCTTT.

This clone was recorded a few times. The gene calls are TRBV2 and TRBJ2-7; 7 nucleotides line up with TRBD1. Germline trimming cut 3 bases from V and 9 bases from J; bases unmatched to any gene: 20. This CDR3 region has 17 residues. Germline V gives CDR1 SNHLY, CDR2 FYNNEI. Here the CDR3 DNA reads TGTGCCAGCAGTGAGATACAGGGGCTGTTGCGGCATACAGGGCAGTACTTC. Translated, it gives CASSEIQGLLRHTGQYF.

V and J are TRBV10-3 and TRBJ1-5, with TRBD1 identical over 10 bases. Germline trimming cut 3 bases from V and 5 bases from J; bases unmatched to any gene: 4. Looked up from germline, CDR1 is ENHRY and CDR2 is SYGVKD. This CDR3 has 15 amino acids. The CDR3: CAISEDRGRHQPQHF. The CDR3 DNA sequence: TGTGCCATCAGTGAAGACAGGGGGCGACATCAGCCCCAGCATTTT.

The chain recombines TRBV4-3 with TRBJ2-1; D is unclear. The CDR3 spans 18 residues. The V gene's germline CDR1 is LGHNA and CDR2 YSLEER. Trimming removed 0 bases at V and 4 bases at J, with 19 bases between. The CDR3 protein is CASSQDQVGLSVYNEQFF. The CDR3 nucleotides are TGCGCCAGCAGCCAAGATCAAGTTGGTCTCTCGGTGTACAATGAGCAGTTCTTC.

As regards this clone: Other DNA sequences in the sample encode the same CDR3. The V gene is TRBV28, the J gene TRBJ2-7; 12 positions match TRBD2. The CDR3 is made up of 19 amino acids. With 3 bases clipped from V and 4 bases from J, the junction kept 16 bases outside the gene matches. Germline loops: CDR1 MDHEN, CDR2 SYDVKM. The CDR3 sequence: CASSFLGAGLAGGPYEQYF. The CDR3 nucleotides are TGTGCCAGCAGTTTCTTAGGTGCGGGGCTAGCGGGAGGGCCTTACGAGCAGTACTTC.

The chain couples TRBV4-1 to TRBJ2-2, with 10 bases lining up with TRBD1. The junction had 3 bases not matched to a gene; V was cut back by 6 bases and J by 5 bases. The germline V gene encodes CDR1 MGHRA and CDR2 YSYEKL. The CDR3 covers 14 residues. This CDR3 reads CASSRDRGTGELFF. The CDR3 coding sequence is TGCGCCAGCAGTAGGGACAGGGGTACCGGGGAGCTGTTTTTT.

The CDR3 protein is CASSGGSPNYGYTF. DNA for the CDR3: TGTGCCAGTAGTGGAGGGAGCCCCAACTATGGCTACACCTTC. The chain couples TRBV19 to TRBJ1-2; D remains ambiguous. Trimming pared 5 bases from V and 2 bases from J, leaving 12 bases between. This CDR3 is 14 amino acids long. Germline lookup yields CDR1 LNHDA and CDR2 SQIVND (reference sequence).

The chain uses TRBV27 and TRBJ1-2; no clear D gene. Deletions cut 4 bases from V and 4 bases from J, with 13 bases between. Germline loops: CDR1 MNHEY, CDR2 SMNVEV (reference sequence). The CDR3 extends over 14 amino acids. Here the CDR3 DNA reads TGTGCCAGCAGTTCACTCTACCGAGCCTATGGCTACACCTTC. This sequence encodes CASSSLYRAYGYTF.

Here the CDR3 reads CASSQDHLQLSGNTIYF. The CDR3 nucleotides are TGTGCCAGCAGCCAAGATCACCTACAGCTCTCTGGAAACACCATATATTTT. The rearrangement joins TRBV14 to TRBJ1-3; D remains unclear. V was clipped by 0 bases and J by 0 bases, with 12 bases between them. This CDR3 has 17 residues. Germline CDR1 is SGHDN and CDR2 is FVKESK.

This clone appeared a single time. This chain links TRBV4-3 with TRBJ1-6; D gene ambiguous. The germline V gene encodes CDR1 LGHNA and CDR2 YSLEER. This CDR3 is 16 amino acids long. The V gene lost 0 bases and the J gene lost 7 bases, with 13 bases spanning the gap. This CDR3 reads CASSQELIQMNSPLHF. In DNA form, the CDR3 reads TGCGCCAGCAGCCAAGAGCTCATACAGATGAATTCACCCCTCCACTTT.

The J gene is TRBJ2-1, the V gene TRBV14; D is perhaps TRBD2 (6 bases). The germline V gene has CDR1 SGHDN and CDR2 FVKESK. The CDR3 is made up of 15 amino acids. The V end was cut by 5 bases, the J end by 4 bases, with 15 bases between. CDR3: CASSLAGRSYNEQFF. The CDR3 DNA reads TGTGCCAGCAGCTTGGCGGGACGGTCATACAATGAGCAGTTCTTC.

This chain uses TRBV6-5 with TRBJ1-4; no definite D call. The CDR3 is made up of 14 amino acids. Germline V gives CDR1 MNHEY, CDR2 SVGAGI. The V gene lost 2 bases and the J gene lost 0 bases, with 4 bases spanning the gap. CDR3 region: CASSYRATNEKLFF. The CDR3 nucleotides read TGTGCCAGCAGTTACAGAGCAACTAATGAAAAACTGTTTTTT.

The chain employs TRBV28 and TRBJ2-1; 15 nucleotides agree with TRBD2. CDR1 is MDHEN and CDR2 is SYDVKM in the germline V gene. The V gene end was trimmed by 3 bases and the J gene end by 2 bases; junction bases not matched to a gene: 11. This CDR3 is 20 amino acids long. This chain's CDR3 is CASSLRDSGLAGGTYNEQFF. The CDR3 coding sequence is TGTGCCAGCAGTTTGAGGGATTCTGGACTAGCGGGAGGGACCTACAATGAGCAGTTCTTC.

The chain carries TRBV6-1 and TRBJ2-7; D is perhaps TRBD1 (8 bases). The CDR3 runs 16 residues. V lost 4 bases and J lost 3, with 19 bases in between. Per the germline V gene, CDR1 is MNHNS and CDR2 is SASEGT. CDR3 bases: TGTGCCAGCAGTGGCCCCGGACAGGGAGGGAACTACGAGCAGTACTTC. This encodes CASSGPGQGGNYEQYF.

V and J are TRBV6-4 and TRBJ1-6, with 9 nucleotides matching TRBD1. In germline, CDR1 is MRHNA, CDR2 SNTAGT. Trimming took 3 bases from V and 9 from J; bases not matched to a gene: 3. CDR3 length: 14 residues. This CDR3 is CASSEGTGSSPLHF. CDR3 nucleotide sequence: TGTGCCAGCAGTGAAGGGACAGGGTCTTCACCCCTCCACTTT.

The chain carries TRBV29-1 and TRBJ2-1, with D tentatively TRBD2 (6 bases). Trimming took 3 bases from V and 1 from J, leaving 10 bases between them. CDR1 and CDR2 (germline): SQVTM, ANQGSEA. The CDR3 sequence is 14 residues long. The CDR3 protein is CSVDAGKSYNEQFF. In nucleotides, the CDR3 is TGCAGCGTTGACGCGGGGAAGTCCTACAATGAGCAGTTCTTC.

The genes are TRBV7-9 and TRBJ1-5, with D hard to call. This CDR3 is built from 15 residues. CDR1 SEHNR and CDR2 FQNEAQ come from the germline V gene (reference sequence). Trimming took 2 bases from V and 2 from J, leaving 10 bases between them. In nucleotides, the CDR3 is TGTGCCAGCAGCTTATCGGGTCTGGGCAATCAGCCCCAGCATTTT. It translates to CASSLSGLGNQPQHF.